This entry lists 22 T cell receptor beta chains sequenced from one sample in a study of regulatory T cells in long-lasting Graves disease. CDR3-region Arm-PCR and iRepertoire HTBI primers produced the TCR beta libraries. TCRdb itself ran the multiplex PCR reads through MiXCR, one entry per CDR3 protein. There are approximately 250,000 distinct CDR3 sequences in the sample; around 19% occur only once, and about 20% lies in the top ten. Time point described: newly diagnosed GD, antithyroid drugs for less than 3 months. There was RNA extracted from PBMCs, and the TCR library was made from it. The starting material was peripheral blood mononuclear cells (PBMCs), obtained at new diagnosis, from a patient treated with antithyroid drugs. These receptors came from a female donor with Graves disease.

The table lists this clonotype with many counts. The genes are TRBV7-3 and TRBJ2-1; the match to TRBD1 covers 9 bases. The germline V gene encodes CDR1 SGHTA and CDR2 FQGTGA. CDR3 length: 14 amino acids. V was pared by 4 bases and J by 7 bases, with 5 bases of the junction left unmatched. The CDR3 DNA follows: TGTGCCAGCAGCTGGACAGGGGTGGGGAATGAGCAGTTCTTC. Translating gives CASSWTGVGNEQFF.

The chain employs TRBV12-3 or TRBV12-4 and TRBJ2-7; D call uncertain. The CDR3 runs to 17 residues. Trimming pared 1 base from V and 3 bases from J, leaving 19 bases between. CDR3 residues: CASSLGVGVNSIYEQYF. In nucleotides, the CDR3 is TGTGCCAGCAGTTTAGGAGTAGGTGTGAACAGTATCTACGAGCAGTACTTC.

This clonotype was counted many times. The chain has TRBV11-2 and TRBJ1-4, with D possibly being TRBD1 (5 bases). The CDR3 totals 15 residues. Trimming took off 1 base at V and 5 bases at J, with 11 bases between the two ends. Germline values: CDR1 SGHAT, CDR2 FQNNGV. The CDR3 region has the DNA TGTGCCAGCAGCTTAGGGCGGCAGGGAAATGAAAAACTGTTTTTT. As protein: CASSLGRQGNEKLFF. Full variable domain (remainder filled in from reference TRBV11-2 and TRBJ1-4): EAGVAQSPRYKIIEKRQSVAFWCNPISGHATLYWYQQILGQGPKLLIQFQNNGVVDDSQLPKDRFSAERLKGVDSTLKIQPAKLEDSAVYLCASSLGRQGNEKLFFGSGTQLSVL.

This chain uses TRBV24-1 with TRBJ2-3, with TRBD2 matching over 11 bases. The CDR3 is 16 residues long. Unmatched junction bases numbered 0, after V lost 1 base and J lost 1 base. Germline CDR1 reads KGHDR; CDR2 reads SFDVKD. The chain's CDR3 is CATSDLLAGGTDTQYF. For the CDR3, the DNA is TGTGCCACCAGTGATTTACTAGCGGGGGGCACAGATACGCAGTATTTT.

Only one count was recorded for this clonotype. The rearrangement links TRBV6-1 to TRBJ1-1; D is unclear. The CDR3 length is 12 residues. The V end lost 2 bases, the J end lost 7 bases, and 8 bases lay between the germline ends. The germline V gene encodes CDR1 MNHNS and CDR2 SASEGT. For the CDR3, the DNA is TGTGCCAGCAGTGAAACGGTCAATGAAGCTTTCTTT. Its protein product is CASSETVNEAFF.

This clonotype was recorded many times. The CDR3 bases are TGTGCCAGCAGCCCTGTCGCCAGCACAGATACGCAGTATTTT. This translates into CASSPVASTDTQYF. The J gene is TRBJ2-3, the V gene TRBV11-3, with D uncertain. Germline V gives CDR1 SGHNT, CDR2 YENEEA. This CDR3 region has 14 residues. V dropped 5 bases and J dropped 0 bases, with 9 bases sitting between them.

This clonotype was detected ten times or more. The rearrangement links TRBV7-9 to TRBJ2-6; 11 bases agree with TRBD2. The CDR3 contains 21 residues. The germline V gene encodes CDR1 SEHNR and CDR2 FQNEAQ (reference sequence). J gave up 5 bases and V 1 base, and 16 bases lay outside the gene matches. The DNA for the CDR3 is TGTGCCAGCAGCTTAGGGAGTGGGGTCCCGGGACTAGCGGTTCGGGCCAACGTCCTGACTTTC. Translation gives CASSLGSGVPGLAVRANVLTF.

This clonotype was seen a handful of times. This chain joins TRBV20-1 and TRBJ2-7, with a tentative D call TRBD2 (5 bases). From germline, CDR1 is DFQATT and CDR2 SNEGSKA (reference sequence). V was pared by 0 bases and J by 1 base, with 13 bases between. The CDR3 covers 15 residues. CDR3 residues: CSARDGESGSYEQYF. CDR3 DNA sequence: TGCAGTGCTAGAGACGGGGAAAGCGGATCCTACGAGCAGTACTTC.

This clonotype was seen many times. J is TRBJ2-5 and V is TRBV6-5; D gene ambiguous. CDR3 length equals 13 residues. The germline CDR1 and CDR2 sequences are MNHEY and SVGAGI. V lost 2 bases to trimming and J lost 3 bases, with 7 bases between them. The CDR3 reads CASSYRSEETQYF. CDR3 nucleotides: TGTGCCAGCAGTTACAGGTCGGAAGAGACCCAGTACTTC.

This clonotype was detected many times. J is TRBJ2-1 and V is TRBV29-1, with 11 positions matching TRBD2. The CDR3 runs to 19 residues. Germline loops: CDR1 SQVTM, CDR2 ANQGSEA. With 6 bases clipped from V and 9 bases from J, the junction kept 25 bases outside the gene matches. The DNA for the CDR3 is TGCAGCGTGACCCCTACCCACCTCGTTACTAGCGGGAGTATTAGTGAGCAGTTCTTC. It translates to CSVTPTHLVTSGSISEQFF.

This clonotype appeared many times. The chain carries TRBV4-1 and TRBJ2-1, with TRBD2 identical over 8 bases. Trimming cost V 0 bases and J 8 bases; bases outside gene matches: 15. Germline V gives CDR1 MGHRA, CDR2 YSYEKL. The CDR3 runs 18 residues. This CDR3 is CASSQDLSSGGPRDEQFF. CDR3 bases: TGCGCCAGCAGCCAAGATCTGTCGTCGGGAGGGCCAAGGGATGAGCAGTTCTTC.

This chain links TRBV4-2 with TRBJ2-2; D is unresolved. V lost 4 bases to trimming and J lost 4 bases, with 10 bases between them. Germline lookup yields CDR1 LGHNA and CDR2 YNFKEQ. This CDR3 comprises 14 residues. CDR3 region: CASSRGTLTGELFF. CDR3 in DNA: TGTGCCAGCAGCCGGGGTACCCTCACCGGGGAGCTGTTTTTT.

This clonotype was observed at least ten times. The chain joins TRBV11-2 to TRBJ2-6; a possible D gene is TRBD2 (6 bases). This CDR3 has 22 residues. Trimming cost V 1 base and J 0 bases, with 25 bases left between them. CDR1 and CDR2 from the germline V gene are SGHAT and FQNNGV. CDR3 nucleotide sequence: TGTGCCAGCAGCTTAGTTTGGGTCGGGGGAACAAGAATTCGCTCTGGGGCCAACGTCCTGACTTTC. Residues: CASSLVWVGGTRIRSGANVLTF.

This clonotype showed up just once. The chain joins TRBV5-4 to TRBJ2-2; 9 bases are shared with TRBD2. The V gene end was trimmed by 2 bases and the J gene end by 4 bases; junction bases not matched to a gene: 3. CDR3 length equals 15 residues. Germline CDR1 reads SGHNT; CDR2 reads YYREEE (reference sequence). Here the CDR3 reads CASSFGREGTGELFF. CDR3 nucleotide sequence: TGTGCCAGCAGCTTCGGGCGGGAGGGCACCGGGGAGCTGTTTTTT.

To note about this clonotype: A read error may explain this, as a much larger clone is one base away. This chain connects TRBV27 to TRBJ2-1; D possibly corresponds to TRBD1 (6 bases). Germline assignment: CDR1 MNHEY and CDR2 SMNVEV (reference sequence). The CDR3 length is 15 residues. Trimming left V 5 bases short and J 7 bases short, with 18 bases between. CDR3 in DNA: TGTGCCAGCAGTGAGAGAGACAGGTTCTTTAATGAGCAGTTCTTC. Protein product: CASSERDRFFNEQFF.

This clonotype appeared a few times. This chain links TRBV12-3 or TRBV12-4 with TRBJ1-2; 7 bases are shared with TRBD1. J gave up 3 bases and V 7 bases, and 11 bases lay outside the gene matches. CDR3 length: 15 residues. The CDR3 is CASTTSAGGHYGYTF. The DNA of the CDR3 is TGTGCCAGCACCACCTCGGCAGGGGGTCACTATGGCTACACCTTC.

At least ten counts were recorded for this clonotype. The chain employs TRBV11-2 and TRBJ2-1, with TRBD2 matching 15 bases. Per germline, CDR1 SGHAT and CDR2 FQNNGV. Trimming at V came to 5 bases and at J to 8 bases, leaving 4 bases not matched to a gene. The CDR3 runs 15 residues. CDR3 sequence reads: CASSRGLAGGDEQFF. CDR3 bases: TGTGCCAGCAGCCGCGGACTAGCGGGAGGGGATGAGCAGTTCTTC.

This clonotype showed up many times. The J gene is TRBJ1-5, the V gene TRBV2; a possible D gene is TRBD1 (5 bases). The CDR3 totals 17 residues. Germline loops: CDR1 SNHLY, CDR2 FYNNEI. V shed 4 bases and J shed 4 bases, with 20 bases lying between them. CDR3 protein: CASSGGGLGDRNQPQHF. DNA of the CDR3: TGTGCCAGCAGTGGGGGGGGTTTAGGGGATAGAAATCAGCCCCAGCATTTT.

This clonotype has at least ten counts. CDR3 sequence (DNA): TGCAGTGCTAGGCCGGGACTAGCGGCCCATAGCTCCTACAATGAGCAGTTCTTC. Its translation is CSARPGLAAHSSYNEQFF. The chain combines TRBV20-1 with TRBJ2-1; TRBD2 matches 11 bases. Germline assignment: CDR1 DFQATT and CDR2 SNEGSKA (reference sequence). J lost 0 bases, V lost 3 bases, and 10 bases had no gene match. There are 18 residues in the CDR3.

This chain connects TRBV29-1 to TRBJ1-1; D perhaps matches TRBD1 (5 bases). CDR3 length: 12 residues. Per germline, CDR1 SQVTM and CDR2 ANQGSEA. The V end lost 2 bases, the J end lost 2 bases, and 6 bases lay between the germline ends. The CDR3 DNA is TGCAGCGTTGAACAGGGTAACACTGAAGCTTTCTTT. Translated: CSVEQGNTEAFF.

Points on this clonotype: A much larger clone is a single base away; this may be a read error. The CDR3 DNA sequence: TGTGCCAGCAGTTTCGCCCCGGTCGCTAATGAAAAACTGTTTTTT. Translation gives CASSFAPVANEKLFF. The chain is built from TRBV12-3 or TRBV12-4 and TRBJ1-4; D call uncertain. The ends were cut back, 3 bases at V and 3 bases at J, with 11 bases in the middle. This CDR3 has 15 residues.

The chain joins TRBV5-1 to TRBJ2-7, with D perhaps TRBD1 (8 bases). CDR1 SGHRS and CDR2 YFSETQ come from the germline V gene. The V end lost 3 bases, the J end lost 2 bases, and 21 bases lay between the germline ends. The CDR3 is made up of 17 amino acids. The CDR3 is CASSSGQGGSQTYEQYF. Here the CDR3 DNA reads TGCGCCAGCAGCTCAGGACAGGGAGGGTCACAAACCTACGAGCAGTACTTC.